Below are 18 T cell receptor beta chains sequenced from a single sample in a study of cytomegalovirus exposure and HLA in healthy donors. PCR involved 60 Vbeta and 13 Jbeta primers. The table came from immunoSEQ multiplex PCR; TCRdb's copy has only in-frame clones and leaves some out. The data show roughly 200,000 clones, 65% to 80% seen once. Sample: PBMCs. The receptors derive from a woman aged 25 to 39 in good health and CMV-seropositive.

The chain links TRBV5-4 to TRBJ2-3, with a possible D match to TRBD2 (5 bases). V lost 3 bases, J lost 9 bases, and 14 bases lay in between. Germline CDR1 SGHNT, CDR2 YYREEE (reference sequence). The CDR3 sequence is 13 residues long. The CDR3 sequence: CASSSADYRTQYF. The CDR3 bases are TGTGCCAGCAGCTCCGCAGACTATCGGACGCAGTATTTT.

The J gene is TRBJ2-5, the V gene TRBV5-6; TRBD2 is a possible D gene (5 bases). The CDR3 length is 13 residues. The germline V gene has CDR1 SGHDT and CDR2 YYEEEE. Deletions cut 6 bases from V and 2 bases from J, with 11 bases between. The CDR3 DNA follows: TGTGCCAGCAATCTCCGGGAACAAGAGACCCAGTACTTC. Its protein product is CASNLREQETQYF.

The V call is TRBV2, the J call TRBJ1-1; D is perhaps TRBD1 (6 bases). Trimming left V 5 bases short and J 5 bases short, with 12 bases between. This CDR3 has 13 residues. Germline CDR1 SNHLY, CDR2 FYNNEI. The CDR3 DNA reads as TGTGCCAGCAGTTCAGGGGTTTGGACTGAAGCTTTCTTT. Translating it yields CASSSGVWTEAFF.

The chain employs TRBV6-5 and TRBJ1-2, with 7 bases fitting TRBD1. CDR3 length: 15 residues. Germline CDR1 reads MNHEY; CDR2 reads SVGAGI. The V and J ends lost 6 bases and 4 bases, in that order; junction bases with no gene match: 11. This chain's CDR3 is CASSRQGTGRYGYTF. The DNA for the CDR3 is TGTGCCAGCAGCCGACAGGGCACGGGGCGCTATGGCTACACCTTC.

The genes are TRBV6-5 and TRBJ2-3; D might be TRBD2 (7 bases). The CDR3 sequence is 13 residues long. V lost 8 bases, J lost 7 bases, and 16 bases lay in between. Germline CDR1 and CDR2: MNHEY and SVGAGI. The CDR3 region is CASSLEGGHTQYF. The CDR3 nucleotides read TGTGCCAGCTCGCTAGAGGGGGGGCATACGCAGTATTTT.

This chain uses TRBV5-8 with TRBJ2-2, with TRBD2 matching over 7 bases. Trimming removed 5 bases from V and 4 bases from J; junction bases left unmatched: 17. Germline CDR1 SGHTS, CDR2 YDEGEE. CDR3 length equals 18 residues. The CDR3 loop is CASRTMGGSIGGTGELFF. The DNA for the CDR3 is TGTGCCAGCAGGACAATGGGGGGGAGCATCGGTGGCACCGGGGAGCTGTTTTTT.

V is TRBV29-1 and J is TRBJ2-6; the D is unclear. The CDR3 sequence is 13 residues long. Germline CDR1 reads SQVTM; CDR2 reads ANQGSEA. V was trimmed by 4 bases and J by 4 bases, leaving 8 bases between them. The CDR3 coding sequence is TGCAGCGTTGTACTCCTGGGGGCCAACGTCCTGACTTTC. Translating it yields CSVVLLGANVLTF. The full variable domain, with the rest looked up from reference TRBV29-1 and TRBJ2-6, is SAVISQKPSRDICQRGTSLTIQCQVDSQVTMMFWYRQQPGQSLTLIATANQGSEATYESGFVIDKFPISRPNLTFSTLTVSNMSPEDSSIYLCSVVLLGANVLTFGAGSRLTVL.

CDR3 sequence (DNA): TGCGCCAGCAGCTCGTATCAGGGGTTCCACGAGCAGTACTTC. Amino acids: CASSSYQGFHEQYF. V gene TRBV5-1 combines with J gene TRBJ2-7, with D possibly matching TRBD1 (6 bases). Trimming pared 3 bases from V and 5 bases from J, leaving 15 bases between. The CDR3 runs 14 residues. Germline-derived CDR1 and CDR2 are SGHRS and YFSETQ.

This clone was observed a single time. This rearrangement joins TRBV4-1 to TRBJ1-1, with 8 bases identical to TRBD1. V lost 3 bases and J lost 3; bases outside the gene matches: 3. Germline values: CDR1 MGHRA, CDR2 YSYEKL. The CDR3 covers 14 residues. CDR3 DNA: TGCGCCAGCAGCCACCAACAGGGGGACACTGAAGCTTTCTTT. It specifies CASSHQQGDTEAFF.

The chain carries TRBV4-2 and TRBJ2-1, with 8 bases aligning to TRBD1. Germline CDR1 is LGHNA and CDR2 is YNFKEQ. This CDR3 has 17 amino acids. V was pared by 4 bases and J by 1 base, with 9 bases of the junction left unmatched. The CDR3 DNA reads as TGTGCCAGCAGCCCGAGCCAGGGGGCCGATTCCTACAATGAGCAGTTCTTC. Its translation is CASSPSQGADSYNEQFF.

The rearrangement joins TRBV30 to TRBJ2-1, with D perhaps TRBD1 (5 bases). This CDR3 region has 12 residues. Germline V lookup: CDR1 GTSNPN, CDR2 SVGIG (reference sequence). V was trimmed by 3 bases and J by 8 bases, leaving 11 bases between them. CDR3 DNA: TGTGCCTGGAGCCAAGGGGTCTATGAGCAGTTCTTC. It yields the protein CAWSQGVYEQFF.

This rearrangement joins TRBV6-6 to TRBJ1-1, with TRBD1 identical over 8 bases. The CDR3 length is 16 residues. CDR1 MNHNY and CDR2 SVGAGI come from the germline V gene (reference sequence). Trimming at V came to 5 bases and at J to 8 bases, leaving 16 bases not matched to a gene. The CDR3 loop reads CASSPSRIRDRSEAFF. CDR3 bases: TGTGCCAGCAGTCCATCCAGAATCCGGGACAGGTCCGAAGCTTTCTTT.

The gene calls are TRBV13 and TRBJ2-1, with D possibly TRBD2 on 5 matching bases. Germline V CDR1 and CDR2: PRHDT, FYEKMQ (reference sequence). The ends were cut back, 5 bases at V and 7 bases at J, with 9 bases in the middle. The CDR3 totals 12 residues. For the CDR3, the DNA is TGTGCCAGCAGCGGAACGGGGAATGAGCAGTTCTTC. Translated: CASSGTGNEQFF.

The rearrangement joins TRBV5-1 to TRBJ1-2, with 8 positions matching TRBD1. Trimming cost V 4 bases and J 5 bases; bases outside gene matches: 4. This CDR3 region has 13 residues. Germline loops: CDR1 SGHRS, CDR2 YFSETQ. The CDR3 here is CASSPDRVYGYTF. CDR3 coding DNA: TGCGCCAGCAGCCCGGACAGGGTTTATGGCTACACCTTC.

V is TRBV5-6 and J is TRBJ1-1; TRBD1 aligns across 8 bases. The CDR3 spans 13 residues. The trim removed 4 bases at V and 5 bases at J, leaving 4 bases unmatched. The germline V gene has CDR1 SGHDT and CDR2 YYEEEE. The CDR3 here is CASSQNRGTEAFF. As DNA, the CDR3 is TGTGCCAGCAGCCAAAACAGGGGGACTGAAGCTTTCTTT. Variable domain in full (rest from reference TRBV5-6 and TRBJ1-1): DAGVTQSPTHLIKTRGQQVTLRCSPKSGHDTVSWYQQALGQGPQFIFQYYEEEERQRGNFPDRFSGHQFPNYSSELNVNALLLGDSALYLCASSQNRGTEAFFGQGTRLTVV.

The rearrangement joins TRBV6-5 to TRBJ2-2; 7 positions match TRBD1. V was pared by 5 bases and J by 5 bases, with 8 bases of the junction left unmatched. The germline V gene encodes CDR1 MNHEY and CDR2 SVGAGI. The CDR3 is made up of 15 amino acids. The CDR3: CASSLSGTETGELFF. CDR3 DNA: TGTGCCAGCAGTCTATCCGGGACAGAGACCGGGGAGCTGTTTTTT.

The chain couples TRBV7-6 to TRBJ2-3; D perhaps matches TRBD2 (6 bases). Germline V gene sequence: CDR1 SGHVS, CDR2 FNYEAQ. The CDR3 runs to 16 residues. The ends were cut back, 5 bases at V and 5 bases at J, with 20 bases in the middle. In DNA, the CDR3 is TGTGCCAGCAGCCCTAACCCGGTCAAAGCGGGAGATACGCAGTATTTT. This encodes CASSPNPVKAGDTQYF.

CDR3 protein: CASSLARGQGNIYEQYF. The CDR3 DNA is TGTGCCAGCAGCTTGGCGCGCGGACAGGGGAATATTTACGAGCAGTACTTC. The V and J genes are TRBV11-3 and TRBJ2-7; 9 positions agree with TRBD1. J gave up 4 bases and V 3 bases, and 13 bases lay outside the gene matches. The CDR3 contains 17 residues. Per the germline V gene, CDR1 is SGHNT and CDR2 is YENEEA.